Listed below are T cell receptor beta chains from one sample, sequenced in a study of blood T cell repertoires in COVID-19. Some clones are missing from TCRdb's copy, which holds only in-frame ones; the method was immunoSEQ multiplex PCR. The table shows around 150,000 clones, with roughly 83% occurring only once. Sequenced material: PBMCs or T cells enriched from blood (not recorded which). The receptors here all came from a woman aged 60-75 years who had recovered from COVID-19. Each CDR3 is given with its conserved first and last residue. The D gene is left open where the match is weak. Clone size is given for some rows only: seen once, a few or many times, or a class if the clone is expanded.

d_gene	v_gene	j_gene	abundance	CDR3aa	CDR3nt
.	TRBV6-5	TRBJ1-2	.	CASKPTGLANYGYTF	TGTGCCAGCAAACCCACAGGGTTGGCTAACTATGGCTACACCTTC
.	TRBV20-1	TRBJ2-3	.	CSAYIADTQYF	TGCAGTGCTTACATAGCGGATACGCAGTATTTT
TRBD1	TRBV2	TRBJ2-7	.	CATSGQAFYEQYF	TGTGCCACATCGGGACAGGCCTTTTACGAGCAGTACTTC
TRBD1	TRBV11-2	TRBJ2-7	.	CASSYTDRGSEQYF	TGTGCCAGCAGCTACACCGACAGGGGAAGCGAGCAGTACTTC
.	TRBV10-3	TRBJ1-1	.	CAISPTANTEAFF	TGTGCCATCAGTCCGACAGCGAACACTGAAGCTTTCTTT
.	TRBV11-2	TRBJ1-5	.	CASSLDRGGQPQHF	TGTGCCAGCAGCTTAGATAGAGGCGGTCAGCCCCAGCATTTT
.	TRBV2	TRBJ1-6	.	CASSEVHWQAVNSPLHF	TGTGCCAGCAGTGAAGTGCACTGGCAGGCCGTAAATTCACCCCTCCACTTT
.	TRBV6-5	TRBJ1-1	.	CASSHSEGNTEAFF	TGTGCCAGCAGTCATTCCGAGGGGAACACTGAAGCTTTCTTT
TRBD1	TRBV2	TRBJ1-2	.	CATSPEGALGYTF	TGTGCCACCTCCCCGGAGGGGGCGCTCGGCTACACCTTC
TRBD2	TRBV4-1	TRBJ2-1	.	CASSQGRLAEADNEQFF	TGCGCCAGCAGCCAAGGGCGACTAGCGGAGGCGGACAATGAGCAGTTCTTC
TRBD2	TRBV2	TRBJ2-7	once	CASSERGIYEQYF	TGTGCCAGCAGTGAGCGGGGGATCTACGAGCAGTACTTC
TRBD1	TRBV4-1	TRBJ2-2	.	CASSQFGTGFGGNTGELFF	TGCGCCAGCAGCCAGTTCGGGACAGGGTTTGGGGGGAACACCGGGGAGCTGTTTTTT
.	TRBV7-9	TRBJ2-1	.	CASSLAGEQFF	TGTGCCAGCAGCTTAGCCGGTGAGCAGTTCTTC
TRBD2	TRBV6-5	TRBJ2-1	.	CASSYASGAYNEQFF	TGTGCCAGCAGTTACGCTAGCGGGGCCTACAATGAGCAGTTCTTC
.	TRBV28	TRBJ2-1	.	CASRGGANNEQFF	TGTGCCAGCCGCGGCGGGGCGAACAATGAGCAGTTCTTC
TRBD1	TRBV28	TRBJ1-2	.	CASRYSGTDYYGYTF	TGTGCCAGCAGGTACTCCGGGACAGATTATTATGGCTACACCTTC
TRBD1	TRBV28	TRBJ1-1	.	CASNRGLDTEAFF	TGTGCCAGCAATAGGGGGCTGGACACTGAAGCTTTCTTT
.	TRBV12-3/TRBV12-4	TRBJ2-4	.	CASSFHRHIQYF	TGTGCCAGCAGTTTTCACAGACACATTCAGTACTTC
.	TRBV6-5	TRBJ1-6	.	CASRYDTPSNSPLHF	TGTGCCAGCAGATATGACACCCCGTCTAATTCACCCCTCCACTTT
TRBD1	TRBV24-1	TRBJ1-5	once	CATSRTGRNQPQHF	TGTGCCACCAGCAGGACAGGGCGCAATCAGCCCCAGCATTTT
TRBD1	TRBV7-9	TRBJ2-3	.	CASRPRLGQGGTDTQYF	TGTGCCAGCAGACCACGTCTGGGACAGGGGGGCACAGATACGCAGTATTTT
TRBD2	TRBV28	TRBJ2-1	.	CASSPGLAGVYNEQFF	TGTGCCAGCAGTCCCGGACTAGCGGGAGTATACAATGAGCAGTTCTTC
.	TRBV30	TRBJ1-2	.	CAWAPKDRIHTF	TGTGCCTGGGCCCCAAAGGACAGAATACACACCTTC
.	TRBV18	TRBJ1-4	.	CASSPHPGEKLFF	TGTGCCAGCTCACCACACCCAGGGGAAAAACTGTTTTTT
TRBD1	TRBV2	TRBJ2-7	.	CASRGDRGRYEQYF	TGTGCCAGCAGGGGGGACAGGGGGCGGTACGAGCAGTACTTC
.	TRBV19	TRBJ1-1	.	CASSFLTGNTEAFF	TGTGCCAGTAGCTTTCTGACAGGGAACACTGAAGCTTTCTTT
.	TRBV6-5	TRBJ1-1	few	CASSYAWGGRNTEAFF	TGTGCCAGCAGTTACGCCTGGGGGGGGAGGAACACTGAAGCTTTCTTT
TRBD1	TRBV9	TRBJ2-3	.	CASSVEGASTDTQYF	TGTGCCAGCAGCGTAGAGGGGGCTAGCACAGATACGCAGTATTTT
TRBD2	TRBV5-1	TRBJ2-5	.	CASSLTGTSGGPETQYF	TGCGCCAGCAGCTTGACCGGGACTAGCGGGGGTCCGGAGACCCAGTACTTC
.	TRBV13	TRBJ2-1	.	CASSLLERDNEQFF	TGTGCCAGCAGCTTACTCGAGCGGGACAATGAGCAGTTCTTC
.	TRBV4-1	TRBJ1-6	.	CASSQWGEVEVTPLHF	TGCGCCAGCAGCCAGTGGGGGGAGGTCGAGGTTACACCCCTCCACTTT
TRBD1	TRBV2	TRBJ1-1	once	CASSRRTGGGTEAFF	TGTGCCAGCAGCAGACGGACAGGGGGCGGCACTGAAGCTTTCTTT
.	TRBV23-1	TRBJ1-1	few	CASIKVQGLTNTEAFF	TGCGCCAGCATTAAAGTCCAGGGGCTGACGAACACTGAAGCTTTCTTT
TRBD1	TRBV3-1/TRBV3-2	TRBJ1-1	once	CASSPTGGYSTEAFF	TGTGCCAGCAGCCCAACAGGGGGGTATAGCACTGAAGCTTTCTTT
.	TRBV4-1	TRBJ1-6	.	CASALYMVRGPFYNSPLHF	TGCGCCAGCGCCCTCTATATGGTCAGGGGCCCGTTCTATAATTCACCCCTCCACTTT
TRBD1	TRBV28	TRBJ1-6	.	CASTLDRGRSPLHF	TGTGCCAGCACCCTAGACAGGGGGCGTTCACCCCTCCACTTT
.	TRBV19	TRBJ1-3	.	CAISTYSGNTIYF	TGTGCCATTTCAACTTACTCTGGAAACACCATATATTTT
TRBD2	TRBV7-2	TRBJ2-7	.	CASRLATSYEQYF	TGTGCCAGCCGACTAGCGACCTCCTACGAGCAGTACTTC
.	TRBV24-1	TRBJ2-1	.	CATSDWVPGSSEQFF	TGTGCCACCAGTGATTGGGTCCCCGGGAGTAGTGAGCAGTTCTTC
TRBD1	TRBV11-2	TRBJ2-1	.	CASSYHRGHEQFF	TGTGCCAGCAGCTACCACAGGGGGCATGAGCAGTTCTTC
.	TRBV5-1	TRBJ2-3	.	CASSSADSTDTQYF	TGCGCCAGCAGCTCCGCCGACTCCACAGATACGCAGTATTTT
.	TRBV28	TRBJ1-1	few	CASSRGSTEAFF	TGTGCCAGCAGTCGGGGATCCACTGAAGCTTTCTTT
TRBD2	TRBV5-1	TRBJ2-2	.	CASSLGAGGFTGELFF	TGCGCCAGCAGCTTGGGGGCCGGGGGGTTCACCGGGGAGCTGTTTTTT
.	TRBV30	TRBJ1-2	.	CAWSFLRGVMYGYTF	TGTGCCTGGAGCTTCCTGCGGGGTGTAATGTATGGCTACACCTTC
TRBD1	TRBV11-2	TRBJ2-1	.	CASSVGDRAYNEQFF	TGTGCCAGCAGCGTAGGGGACAGGGCCTACAATGAGCAGTTCTTC
.	TRBV5-1	TRBJ1-1	few	CASSSAPRQSNTEAFF	TGCGCCAGCAGCAGTGCCCCCAGGCAGTCTAACACTGAAGCTTTCTTT
.	TRBV10-3	TRBJ1-5	few	CAISDSGGGQPQHF	TGTGCCATCAGTGATTCGGGGGGCGGTCAGCCCCAGCATTTT
.	TRBV7-2	TRBJ2-7	.	CASSFLHPYEQYF	TGTGCCAGCAGCTTCTTACACCCCTACGAGCAGTACTTC
TRBD1	TRBV7-9	TRBJ2-5	.	CASSSPGQGGETQYF	TGTGCCAGCAGCTCGCCGGGACAGGGGGGAGAGACCCAGTACTTC